In this sample, the clone carrying this T cell receptor beta chain turned up many times. Its antigen is unknown. RNA transcripts were the template for amplifying TCR beta CDR3 regions. Researchers ran a first-round RT-PCR on the TCR CDR3 using the HTBI primer set. TCRdb reanalysed the multiplex PCR reads using MiXCR and keeps one entry per CDR3 protein. The sample shows about 760,000 distinct CDR3 sequences, about 35% of them seen only once. Graves' hyperthyroidism was deemed stable given no ophthalmopathy progression within 18 months. Patients showing uncontrolled infection, other autoimmune disease, pregnancy or lactation were ineligible. The data belong to a study of T cells in Graves' hyperthyroidism and ophthalmopathy. The overall study: Initial diagnosis, before any treatment, was when peripheral blood was collected.

The CDR3 is 14 amino acids. Trimming pared 6 bases from V and 2 bases from J, leaving 15 bases between. The V gene's germline CDR1 is SGHNT and CDR2 YYREEE (reference sequence). Study conclusions and caveats: The model identified upcoming ophthalmopathy a median approximately 6.4 months ahead of onset.

This sequence joins TRBV5-4 and TRBJ2-7; D might be TRBD1 or TRBD2, each matching 5 bases. The sequence was collected from a middle-aged woman with Graves' hyperthyroidism. Sequencing was performed on blood. In nucleotides, the CDR3 is TGTGCCAGCACCCTGGACACGGGGCCCTACGAGCAGTACTTC. It codes for CASTLDTGPYEQYF.